This T cell receptor beta chain was documented in a study of identical twins. This CDR3 spans 13 amino acids. Deletions cut 5 bases from V and 4 bases from J, with 11 bases between. No donor was unhealthy or non-Caucasian. Notes on this clonotype: No antigen is known for it.

TCRdb analysed the 5' RACE reads with MiXCR anew, one entry per CDR3 protein. Of about 530,000 distinct CDR3 sequences listed, roughly 15% are singletons. Study-level points and caveats: Alpha sequences that were out-of-frame and twin-shared showed an excess of low generation probability. Memory repertoires showed no such pattern, whereas abundant cord blood beta clonotypes carried fewer insertions.

These data were also filed under a second study, of yellow fever vaccine responses in identical twins.

This TCR was recovered from a woman between 18 and 29 years old in good health. Sequenced input: CD4+ T cells sorted from blood. The V call is TRBV12-3 or TRBV12-4, the J call TRBJ1-1; no firm D call. Here the CDR3 reads CASSAIRGTEAFF. CDR3 nucleotide sequence: TGTGCCAGCAGTGCCATCCGGGGCACTGAAGCTTTCTTT.